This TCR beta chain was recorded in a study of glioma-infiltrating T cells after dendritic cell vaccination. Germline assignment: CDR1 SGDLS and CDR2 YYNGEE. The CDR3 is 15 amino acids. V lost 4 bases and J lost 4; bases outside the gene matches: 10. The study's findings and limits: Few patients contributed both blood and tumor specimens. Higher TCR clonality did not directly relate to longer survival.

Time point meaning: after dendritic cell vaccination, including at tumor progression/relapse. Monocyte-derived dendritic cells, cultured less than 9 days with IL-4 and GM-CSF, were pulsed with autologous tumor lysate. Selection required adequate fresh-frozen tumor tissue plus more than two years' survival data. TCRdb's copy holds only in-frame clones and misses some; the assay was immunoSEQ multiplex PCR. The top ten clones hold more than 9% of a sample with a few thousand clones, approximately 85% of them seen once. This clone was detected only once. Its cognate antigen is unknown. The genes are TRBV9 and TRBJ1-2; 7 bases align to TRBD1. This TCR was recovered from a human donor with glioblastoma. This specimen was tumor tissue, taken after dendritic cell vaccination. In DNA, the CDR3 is TGTGCCAGCAGCTTCTCGACAGGGATGGGCTATGGCTACACCTTC. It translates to CASSFSTGMGYGYTF.